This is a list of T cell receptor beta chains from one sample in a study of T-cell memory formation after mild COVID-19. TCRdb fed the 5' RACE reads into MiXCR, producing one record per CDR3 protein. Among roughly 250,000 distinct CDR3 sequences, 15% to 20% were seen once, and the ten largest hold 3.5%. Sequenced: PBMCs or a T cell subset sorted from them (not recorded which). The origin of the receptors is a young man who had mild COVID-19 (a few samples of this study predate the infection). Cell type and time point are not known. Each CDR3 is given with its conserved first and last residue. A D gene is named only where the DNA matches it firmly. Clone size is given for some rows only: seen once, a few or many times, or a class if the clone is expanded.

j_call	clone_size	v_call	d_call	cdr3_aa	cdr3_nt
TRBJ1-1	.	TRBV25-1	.	CASRDQVRAEAFF	TGTGCCAGCAGGGACCAGGTGAGGGCTGAAGCTTTCTTT
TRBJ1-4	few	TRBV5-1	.	CASSFDSTNEKLFF	TGCGCCAGCAGCTTCGACAGCACTAATGAAAAACTGTTTTTT
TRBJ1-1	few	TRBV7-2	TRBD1	CASSLRQGAVVAFF	TGTGCCAGCAGCCTAAGACAGGGGGCGGTGGTAGCTTTCTTT
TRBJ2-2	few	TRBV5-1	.	CASNALANTGELFF	TGCGCCAGCAACGCCCTCGCGAACACCGGGGAGCTGTTTTTT
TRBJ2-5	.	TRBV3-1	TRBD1	CASSPGLGQGARETQYF	TGTGCCAGCAGCCCCGGACTGGGACAGGGGGCGCGGGAGACCCAGTACTTC
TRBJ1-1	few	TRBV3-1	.	CASSQGHRAFF	TGTGCCAGCAGCCAAGGACACCGCGCTTTCTTT
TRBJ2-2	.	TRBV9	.	CASSLGDPFTGELFF	TGTGCCAGCAGCTTGGGGGACCCGTTCACCGGGGAGCTGTTTTTT
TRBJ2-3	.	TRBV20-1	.	CSARASIGSTDTQYF	TGCAGTGCTAGGGCCAGTATCGGTTCCACAGATACGCAGTATTTT
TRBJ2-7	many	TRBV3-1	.	CASSQGRYEQYF	TGTGCCAGCAGCCAGGGGCGATACGAGCAGTACTTC
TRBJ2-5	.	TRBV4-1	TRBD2	CASSQDKLAGGRSETQYF	TGCGCCAGCAGCCAAGATAAGCTAGCGGGGGGGCGATCAGAGACCCAGTACTTC
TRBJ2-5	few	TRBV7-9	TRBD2	CASSLTSGGFVTETQYF	TGTGCCAGCAGCCTGACTAGCGGGGGGTTCGTAACAGAGACCCAGTACTTC
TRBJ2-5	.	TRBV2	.	CASSPPSVLGETQYF	TGTGCCAGCAGCCCCCCTAGCGTACTCGGCGAGACCCAGTACTTC
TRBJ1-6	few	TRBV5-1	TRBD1	CASSLYRGQNSPLHF	TGCGCCAGCAGCCTATACAGGGGGCAGAATTCACCCCTCCACTTT
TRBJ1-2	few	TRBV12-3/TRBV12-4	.	CASSYRRGGYTF	TGTGCCAGCAGTTACCGGCGTGGTGGCTACACCTTC
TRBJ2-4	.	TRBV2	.	CASRALGQNKNIQYF	TGTGCCAGCAGGGCCCTGGGACAAAATAAAAACATTCAGTACTTC
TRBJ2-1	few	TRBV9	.	CASSVVSSSSYNEQFF	TGTGCCAGCAGCGTAGTCAGCTCCAGCTCCTACAATGAGCAGTTCTTC
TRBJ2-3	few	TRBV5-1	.	CASSLNRDQSTDTQYF	TGCGCCAGCAGCCTAAACCGGGATCAAAGCACAGATACGCAGTATTTT
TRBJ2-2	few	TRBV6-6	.	CASSYFSDPGELFF	TGTGCCAGCAGTTATTTTTCGGACCCCGGGGAGCTGTTTTTT
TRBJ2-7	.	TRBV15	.	CATSRDRAGDDEQYF	TGTGCCACCAGCAGAGATCGGGCAGGGGACGACGAGCAGTACTTC
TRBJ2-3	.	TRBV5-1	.	CASSFTGTPTDTQYF	TGCGCCAGCAGCTTCACCGGGACCCCCACAGATACGCAGTATTTT
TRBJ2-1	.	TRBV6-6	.	CASSYSREIHNEQFF	TGTGCCAGCAGTTACTCGAGGGAAATTCACAATGAGCAGTTCTTC
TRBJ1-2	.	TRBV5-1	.	CASSPSTEPYGYTF	TGCGCCAGCAGCCCCTCGACAGAGCCCTATGGCTACACCTTC
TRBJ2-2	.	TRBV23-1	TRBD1	CASTTPKGGSDGELFF	TGCGCCAGCACGACCCCAAAAGGGGGCTCTGACGGGGAGCTGTTTTTT
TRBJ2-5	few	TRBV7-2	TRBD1	CASSLVRGLEETQYF	TGTGCCAGCAGCTTAGTTAGGGGGCTGGAAGAGACCCAGTACTTC
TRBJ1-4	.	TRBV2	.	CASKRDVHNEKLFF	TGTGCCAGCAAACGGGACGTACATAATGAAAAACTGTTTTTT
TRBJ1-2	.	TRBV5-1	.	CASRPTAGYGYTF	TGCGCCAGCAGACCCACGGCCGGCTATGGCTACACCTTC
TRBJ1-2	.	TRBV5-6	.	CASSLSRAQIGYTF	TGTGCCAGCAGCTTGAGCAGGGCCCAAATTGGCTACACCTTC
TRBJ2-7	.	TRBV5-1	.	CASSLALANEQYF	TGCGCCAGCAGCCTCGCCCTGGCCAACGAGCAGTACTTC
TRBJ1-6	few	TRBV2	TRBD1	CASRGDRDNSPLHF	TGTGCCAGCAGAGGGGACAGGGATAATTCACCCCTCCACTTT
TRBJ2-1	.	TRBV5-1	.	CASPRMGGGYNEQFF	TGCGCCAGCCCCAGGATGGGGGGCGGATACAATGAGCAGTTCTTC
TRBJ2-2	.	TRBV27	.	CASSPHRGLSAGELFF	TGTGCCAGCTCGCCTCATAGGGGCCTGTCTGCCGGGGAGCTGTTTTTT
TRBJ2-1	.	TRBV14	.	CASSSGTHPLNEQFF	TGTGCCAGCAGCTCCGGGACCCATCCACTCAATGAGCAGTTCTTC
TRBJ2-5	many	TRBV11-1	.	CASSLQGYQETQYF	TGTGCCAGCAGCTTACAGGGATACCAAGAGACCCAGTACTTC
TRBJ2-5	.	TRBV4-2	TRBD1	CASSQDIIRDRGETQYF	TGTGCCAGCAGCCAAGACATAATCCGGGACAGGGGCGAGACCCAGTACTTC
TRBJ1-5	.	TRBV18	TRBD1	CASSLGTGVGQPQHF	TGTGCCAGCTCACTTGGGACAGGGGTGGGGCAGCCCCAGCATTTT
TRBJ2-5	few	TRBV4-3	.	CASSQERGLGQETQYF	TGCGCCAGCAGCCAAGAAAGGGGTTTGGGCCAAGAGACCCAGTACTTC
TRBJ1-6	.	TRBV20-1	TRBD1	CSARTGDSPLHF	TGCAGTGCTCGTACAGGGGATTCACCCCTCCACTTT
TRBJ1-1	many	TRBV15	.	CATSRDVEGAFF	TGTGCCACCAGCAGAGATGTCGAGGGAGCTTTCTTT
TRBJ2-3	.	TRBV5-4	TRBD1	CASSSGQGFAKAQYF	TGTGCCAGCAGCTCGGGACAGGGGTTTGCTAAGGCGCAGTATTTT
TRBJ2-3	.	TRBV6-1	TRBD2	CASRELAGGNTQYF	TGTGCCAGCAGGGAACTAGCGGGGGGGAATACGCAGTATTTT
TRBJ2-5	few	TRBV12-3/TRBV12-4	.	CASRPGTYQETQYF	TGTGCCAGCAGACCCGGGACTTATCAAGAGACCCAGTACTTC
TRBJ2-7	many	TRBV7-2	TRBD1	CASSLTGTGPYEQYF	TGTGCCAGCAGCTTAACCGGGACAGGGCCCTACGAGCAGTACTTC